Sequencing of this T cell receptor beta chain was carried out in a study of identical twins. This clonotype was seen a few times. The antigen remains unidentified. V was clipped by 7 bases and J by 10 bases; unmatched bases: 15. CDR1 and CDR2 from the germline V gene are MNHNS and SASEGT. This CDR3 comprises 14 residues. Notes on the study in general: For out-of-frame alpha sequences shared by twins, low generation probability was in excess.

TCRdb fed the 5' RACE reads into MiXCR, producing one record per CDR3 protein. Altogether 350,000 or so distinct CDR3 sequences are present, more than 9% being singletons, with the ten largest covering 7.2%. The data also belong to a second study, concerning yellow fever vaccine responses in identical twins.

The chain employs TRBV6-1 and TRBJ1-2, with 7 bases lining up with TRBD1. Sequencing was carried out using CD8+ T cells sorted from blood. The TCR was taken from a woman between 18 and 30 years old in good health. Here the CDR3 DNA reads TGTGCCAGCAACTCCGCCGGGACAGATGAATTCTACACCTTC. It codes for CASNSAGTDEFYTF.